This T cell receptor beta chain is drawn from a study of tumor and adjacent non-tumor tissue in lung cancer. Overall study: There were around eleven adenocarcinoma, a couple of squamous cell carcinoma and 1 small cell lung cancer cases. Whole-study findings and limits: Tumor TCR diversity, when higher, was linked to shorter survival. Significantly higher TCR diversity was found in tumor than normal lung.

TCRbeta libraries were built with three rounds of nested PCR, modified from ARM-PCR. TCRdb called the multiplex PCR reads again in MiXCR, with one record for every CDR3 protein. The table lists about 43,000 distinct CDR3 sequences, 60% of them singletons. With regard to this clonotype: Its antigen is undetermined.

RNA was extracted from bulk tissue without any cell sorting. The normal lung tissue was taken more than 3 cm from the tumor edge. Germline V gives CDR1 ENHRY, CDR2 SYGVKD. The CDR3 is made up of 15 amino acids. V was pared by 6 bases and J by 6 bases, with 7 bases of the junction left unmatched. This TCR was recovered from a man in his fifties or sixties with non-small cell lung cancer. V is TRBV10-3 and J is TRBJ2-6; TRBD1 agrees at 8 bases. Material: distant non-tumor lung tissue. The CDR3, as DNA: TGTGCCATCAGCCCGGACAGGGCTGAGGCCAACGTCCTGACTTTC. Amino acid sequence: CAISPDRAEANVLTF.